This T cell receptor (beta chain) was found in a study of Graves' ophthalmopathy and Graves' hyperthyroidism. CDR1 and CDR2 from the germline V gene are LGHDT and YNNKEL (reference sequence). This CDR3 has 15 residues. The junction had 8 bases not matched to a gene; V was cut back by 2 bases and J by 5 bases. RNA transcripts provided the template for amplifying TCR beta CDR3 regions. HTBI primers were used in a first-round RT-PCR, which preceded a second-round multiplex PCR. One entry per CDR3 protein results from TCRdb running MiXCR on the multiplex PCR reads. The sample holds around 590,000 distinct CDR3 sequences; under 45% are singletons and the top ten take 3.5% to 4.5%. This clonotype occurred many times. The antigen is unknown. Diagnostic conclusions were grounded in clinical symptoms, serum thyroxine, TRAb, thyroid ultrasound and orbital computed tomography. Broader study findings: Stable hyperthyroidism and ophthalmopathy were told apart by a 13-signature model, which achieved 85% to 90% sensitivity and around 80% specificity.

Sample: peripheral blood or thyroid tissue (not recorded which). J is TRBJ2-5 and V is TRBV3-1; 7 bases are a match to TRBD2. The sequence was obtained from an adult man with Graves' hyperthyroidism. The chain's CDR3 is CASSQTRGRMETQYF. The CDR3 DNA reads as TGTGCCAGCAGCCAAACGCGGGGGAGGATGGAGACCCAGTACTTC.